Presented here are 23 T cell receptor beta chains from one specimen sequenced in a study of glioma-infiltrating T cells. Using RNA template, CDR3s of TCR alpha and beta were amplified with iRepertoire arm-PCR. TCRdb called the multiplex PCR reads again in MiXCR, with one record for every CDR3 protein. The profile shows approximately 45,000 distinct CDR3 sequences, 20% to 25% of them singletons. The material sequenced was glioma tissue, nonneoplastic brain tissue, or PBMCs (not recorded which). These receptors originate from a human donor with low-grade glioma or glioblastoma, undergoing nonglioma brain surgery, or in good health (not recorded which).

The chain joins TRBV9 to TRBJ2-4; 9 bases fit TRBD2. Germline CDR1 is SGDLS and CDR2 is YYNGEE. The V and J ends lost 7 bases and 8 bases, in that order; junction bases with no gene match: 10. The CDR3 is made up of 14 amino acids. The CDR3 here is CASRPAGGDDIQYF. CDR3 nucleotide sequence: TGTGCCAGCCGGCCAGCGGGGGGCGACGACATTCAGTACTTC. The full variable domain, rest sourced from reference TRBV9 and TRBJ2-4, is DSGVTQTPKHLITATGQRVTLRCSPRSGDLSVYWYQQSLDQGLQFLIQYYNGEERAKGNILERFSAQQFPDLHSELNLSSLELGDSALYFCASRPAGGDDIQYFGAGTRLSVL.

This clonotype was observed at least ten times. V gene TRBV18 combines with J gene TRBJ1-5; D perhaps matches TRBD1 (5 bases). This CDR3 spans 16 amino acids. In germline, CDR1 is KGHSH, CDR2 LQKENI. Trimming took 3 bases from V and 0 from J, leaving 12 bases between them. CDR3 coding DNA: TGTGCCAGCTCACCGAACACAGGTCATAGCAATCAGCCCCAGCATTTT. Its protein product is CASSPNTGHSNQPQHF.

This clonotype showed up just a few times. The chain links TRBV5-1 to TRBJ2-7; no clear D gene. With 0 bases removed from V and 2 bases from J, the gap between germline ends came to 12 bases. CDR3 size: 15 residues. CDR1 is SGHRS and CDR2 is YFSETQ in the germline V gene. As DNA, the CDR3 is TGCGCCAGCAGCTTGGAAGGGATGTCCACCTACGAGCAGTACGTC. This translates into CASSLEGMSTYEQYV.

This chain links TRBV9 with TRBJ2-3; unclear D gene. Deletions cut 4 bases from V and 3 bases from J, with 9 bases between. The CDR3 length is 13 residues. Looked up from germline, CDR1 is SGDLS and CDR2 is YYNGEE. Written as DNA, the CDR3 is TGTGCCAGCAGCCTAGATCGGACAGATACGCAGTATTTT. Amino acids: CASSLDRTDTQYF.

This clonotype was counted at least ten times. The chain has TRBV3-1 and TRBJ1-1, with unresolved D. From germline, CDR1 is LGHDT and CDR2 YNNKEL (reference sequence). The CDR3 contains 15 residues. The germline V and J ends were trimmed by 4 bases and 0 bases, with 12 bases remaining between them. Here the CDR3 reads CASSPGGSLNTEAFF. The CDR3 coding sequence is TGTGCCAGCAGCCCTGGAGGCAGTTTGAACACTGAAGCTTTCTTT.

This clonotype was counted many times. The chain's CDR3 is CASSLAVSPGNEQFF. DNA for the CDR3: TGTGCCAGCAGCTTAGCAGTCAGCCCGGGGAATGAGCAGTTCTTC. The rearrangement links TRBV7-6 to TRBJ2-1, with D maybe TRBD2 (5 bases). The V gene's germline CDR1 is SGHVS and CDR2 FNYEAQ. The CDR3 length is 15 residues. V lost 0 bases and J 7 bases, leaving 13 bases between the germline ends.

This clonotype was seen repeatedly, ten times or more. The chain has TRBV25-1 and TRBJ1-4; D is unresolved. The CDR3 covers 14 residues. V lost 2 bases to trimming and J lost 8 bases, with 12 bases between them. In germline, CDR1 is MGHDK, CDR2 SYGVNS. This CDR3 is CASSELGGGEKLFF. The CDR3 DNA sequence: TGTGCCAGCAGTGAACTTGGAGGAGGGGAAAAACTGTTTTTT.

The chain is built from TRBV5-4 and TRBJ1-2; D unresolved. The V end was cut by 4 bases, the J end by 4 bases, with 17 bases between. This CDR3 spans 15 amino acids. CDR1 SGHNT and CDR2 YYREEE come from the germline V gene (reference sequence). The CDR3 coding sequence is TGTGCCAGCAGCCTTCGGGTCGAGGGCATCTATGGCTACACCTTC. This gives the protein CASSLRVEGIYGYTF.

This clonotype was counted only a few times. V and J are TRBV9 and TRBJ1-1; maybe TRBD1 (6 bases). Germline CDR1 is SGDLS and CDR2 is YYNGEE. Trimming took off 7 bases at V and 0 bases at J, with 13 bases between the two ends. This CDR3 region has 14 residues. This chain's CDR3 is CASGGQTMNTEAFF. CDR3 bases: TGTGCCAGCGGCGGACAGACCATGAACACTGAAGCTTTCTTT.

This clonotype was seen a handful of times. The chain carries TRBV19 and TRBJ2-3; 7 nucleotides match TRBD2. V trimming: 7 bases; J trimming: 2 bases; junction bases outside the gene matches: 6. This CDR3 has 14 residues. Germline V lookup: CDR1 LNHDA, CDR2 SQIVND (reference sequence). This chain's CDR3 is CASKPSGNTDTQYF. CDR3 DNA sequence: TGTGCCAGTAAGCCCAGCGGGAACACAGATACGCAGTATTTT.

The count of this clonotype is one. This could be a read error, since a much larger clone is one nucleotide away. The chain has TRBV7-2 and TRBJ1-1; unclear D gene. CDR1 and CDR2 (germline): SGHTA, FQGNSA. CDR3 length equals 13 residues. The CDR3 protein is CASSLAGNAEAFF. DNA for the CDR3: TGTGCCAGCAGCTTAGCAGGGAACGCTGAAGCTTTCTTT.

This clonotype appeared many times. The J gene is TRBJ2-5, the V gene TRBV20-1, with D possibly being TRBD2 (5 bases). The germline V gene has CDR1 DFQATT and CDR2 SNEGSKA (reference sequence). This CDR3 contains 16 residues. The V end was cut by 0 bases, the J end by 1 base, with 15 bases between. DNA for the CDR3: TGCAGTGCTAGAGATGCCGGACTGATGATCCAAGAGACCCAGTACTTC. It is translated as CSARDAGLMIQETQYF.

Notes on this clonotype: This clone may be a read error of a much larger clone one base away. The chain recombines TRBV6-2 or TRBV6-3 with TRBJ2-7; possibly TRBD2 for D (5 bases). The germline V gene has CDR1 MNHEY and CDR2 SVGEGT. The CDR3 is 14 amino acids. The V end was cut by 7 bases, the J end by 2 bases, with 15 bases between. Here the CDR3 DNA reads TGTGCCAGCACCGCTGTCGACGGGGCCTACGAGCAGTACTTC. It specifies CASTAVDGAYEQYF.

On this clonotype itself: The junction shows a germline mismatch at one end, possibly a read error. The genes are TRBV25-1 and TRBJ2-1; 8 positions agree with TRBD2. The CDR3 is 23 amino acids. The germline CDR1 and CDR2 sequences are MGHDK and SYGVNS. CDR3 region: CASSSAPGGTRENTGVSYNEQFF. CDR3 DNA sequence: TGTGCCAGCAGCTCAGCTCCGGGCGGGACTAGGGAAAACACCGGGGTCTCCTACAATGAGCAGTTCTTT. The entire variable domain, with the rest obtained from reference TRBV25-1 and TRBJ2-1, is as follows: EADIYQTPRYLVIGTGKKITLECSQTMGHDKMYWYQQDPGMELHLIHYSYGVNSTEKGDLSSESTVSRIRTEHFPLTLESARPSHTSQYLCASSSAPGGTRENTGVSYNEQFFGPGTRLTVL.

This clonotype ranks as medium-sized. The rearrangement uses TRBV6-1 and TRBJ1-6; D unclear. Germline V gene sequence: CDR1 MNHNS, CDR2 SASEGT. CDR3 length: 16 amino acids. The V end lost 5 bases, the J end lost 5 bases, and 16 bases lay between the germline ends. This CDR3 is CASSPHSENDNSPLHF. In DNA, the CDR3 is TGTGCCAGCAGTCCCCACAGCGAGAACGATAATTCACCCCTCCACTTT.

The rearrangement joins TRBV20-1 to TRBJ2-5; unclear D gene. CDR1 DFQATT and CDR2 SNEGSKA come from the germline V gene (reference sequence). The CDR3 contains 15 residues. Trimming pared 2 bases from V and 4 bases from J, leaving 17 bases between. CDR3 nucleotides: TGCAGTGCTAGACTTGGGCAGAAATTTCTAGAGACCCAGTACTTC. It specifies CSARLGQKFLETQYF.

This clonotype was picked up many times. The chain uses TRBV3-1 and TRBJ2-1; 10 nucleotides match TRBD2. Germline lookup yields CDR1 LGHDT and CDR2 YNNKEL (reference sequence). V was clipped by 1 base and J by 12 bases; unmatched bases: 15. This CDR3 is 17 amino acids long. CDR3 DNA sequence: TGTGCCAGCAGCCAAGCCGTCGGTGGGACTAGCGAGACAACGCAGTTCTTC. Translating it yields CASSQAVGGTSETTQFF.

A few counts support this clonotype. J is TRBJ1-6 and V is TRBV19; no clear D gene. Germline CDR1 is LNHDA and CDR2 is SQIVND (reference sequence). There are 14 residues in the CDR3. The ends were cut back, 3 bases at V and 13 bases at J, with 16 bases in the middle. The CDR3 DNA reads as TGTGCCAGTAGTATCCCCTCGGGCGGGAGGCCCCTCCACTTT. It codes for CASSIPSGGRPLHF.

This clonotype was counted many times. The chain employs TRBV2 and TRBJ2-2, with D uncertain. Germline values: CDR1 SNHLY, CDR2 FYNNEI. Between the trimmed V and J ends, which lost 4 bases and 1 base, there was a span of 4 bases. The CDR3 is made up of 13 amino acids. CDR3 DNA: TGTGCCAGCAGTGGCCGGAACACCGGGGAGCTGTTTTTT. Its translation: CASSGRNTGELFF.

J is TRBJ1-2 and V is TRBV7-9, with 9 nucleotides matching TRBD1. V was clipped by 0 bases and J by 3 bases; unmatched bases: 5. Germline-derived CDR1 and CDR2 are SEHNR and FQNEAQ (reference sequence). This CDR3 region has 16 residues. The CDR3 here is CASSLATGGTDYGYTF. The CDR3 DNA follows: TGTGCCAGCAGCTTAGCCACAGGGGGCACGGACTATGGCTACACCTTC.

This clonotype was seen only a few times. This chain connects TRBV12-3 or TRBV12-4 to TRBJ1-3; 7 nucleotides align to TRBD1. V was clipped by 0 bases and J by 4 bases; unmatched bases: 3. The CDR3 is 15 residues long. This CDR3 is CASSLAGTAGNTIYF. CDR3 DNA: TGTGCCAGCAGTTTAGCTGGGACAGCCGGAAACACCATATATTTT.

The table lists this clonotype with a few counts. J is TRBJ1-3 and V is TRBV3-1; D gene uncertain. CDR1 is LGHDT, CDR2 YNNKEL, per germline (reference sequence). V gave up 2 bases and J gave up 4 bases, with 6 bases separating them. The CDR3 totals 13 residues. CDR3 residues: CASSQQWGNTIYF. The CDR3 coding sequence is TGTGCCAGCAGCCAACAGTGGGGAAACACCATATATTTT.

This rearrangement joins TRBV6-1 to TRBJ1-2, with D possibly matching TRBD1 (5 bases). Germline CDR1 reads MNHNS; CDR2 reads SASEGT. CDR3 length: 16 residues. CDR3 amino acids: CVSSPPAGTGDYGYTF. For the CDR3, the DNA is TGTGTTAGCAGTCCCCCCGCCGGGACGGGGGACTATGGCTACACCTTC.